This T cell receptor beta chain comes out of a study of cytomegalovirus exposure and HLA in healthy donors. Researchers ran the PCR with 60 Vbeta and 13 Jbeta primers. TCRdb's table, derived via immunoSEQ multiplex PCR, lists solely in-frame clones and lacks some. The sample has some 140,000 clones; 60% to 80% are singletons. Notes on the study in general: In all likelihood, a cluster of highly shared sequence variants was a sequencing artifact. Later analysis demonstrated an association between a missense DCLRE1C variant and TCR beta V- and J-gene trimming.

The CDR3 loop spans 14 amino acids. J gave up 0 bases and V 9 bases, and 6 bases lay outside the gene matches. Germline CDR1 and CDR2: SNHLY and FYNNEI. For this clone: As yet, its antigen is unknown.

The rearrangement uses TRBV2 and TRBJ2-7; 9 positions agree with TRBD2. This receptor was identified in a man aged 25 to 40 in good health and CMV-seropositive. What was sequenced was PBMCs. CDR3 residues: CASLLSGSSYEQYF. The DNA for the CDR3 is TGTGCCAGTCTCCTTAGCGGGAGCTCCTACGAGCAGTACTTC.